The next 18 T cell receptor beta chains were all read from a single sample in a study of blood T cells in healthy people across ages. It was with a sample-barcoded 5' primer and a J-beta primer mix that a second PCR of roughly 6 to 11 cycles was run. TCRdb processed the 5' RACE reads anew with MiXCR; each CDR3 protein has one entry. Here the sample spans more than 800,000 distinct CDR3 sequences, 35% to 50% being singletons. The sequencing sample was made of blood. The receptors shown here come from an older woman in good health.

The chain is built from TRBV11-3 and TRBJ2-1; 10 nucleotides agree with TRBD2. Germline CDR1 is SGHNT and CDR2 is YENEEA. The V gene end was trimmed by 0 bases and the J gene end by 7 bases; junction bases not matched to a gene: 12. This CDR3 has 18 amino acids. The CDR3 DNA sequence: TGTGCCAGCAGCTTAGAGGGGGGAAGCGGGAGGGCCGTTAATGAGCAGTTCTTC. Residues: CASSLEGGSGRAVNEQFF.

The sample holds a few counts of this clonotype. This sequence joins TRBV2 and TRBJ2-3; 7 bases line up with TRBD2. V was clipped by 2 bases and J by 3 bases; unmatched bases: 8. The CDR3 consists of 16 residues. The germline CDR1 and CDR2 sequences are SNHLY and FYNNEI. The CDR3 reads CASSESGGSWTDTQYF. Here the CDR3 DNA reads TGTGCCAGCAGTGAATCGGGCGGGAGTTGGACAGATACGCAGTATTTT.

In its sample, this clonotype was seen a few times. This sequence joins TRBV2 and TRBJ2-2; D call uncertain. This CDR3 has 11 amino acids. Germline V gene data show CDR1 as SNHLY and CDR2 as FYNNEI. Trimming cost V 4 bases and J 6 bases, with 3 bases left between them. CDR3 DNA sequence: TGTGCCAGCAGTGGTCCCGGGGAGCTGTTTTTT. Its protein product is CASSGPGELFF.

This clonotype turned up a few times. The gene calls are TRBV7-2 and TRBJ1-2; a weak D match, TRBD1 (5 bases). The CDR3 is 16 amino acids. Germline V CDR1 and CDR2: SGHTA, FQGNSA. V was trimmed by 1 base and J by 4 bases, leaving 16 bases between them. CDR3: CASSLGERGSFYGYTF. In nucleotides, the CDR3 is TGTGCCAGCAGCTTAGGTGAAAGGGGATCTTTCTATGGCTACACCTTC.

This clonotype was observed a few times. The genes are TRBV7-6 and TRBJ2-1; TRBD2 aligns across 10 bases. The CDR3 has 14 amino acids. Germline-derived CDR1 and CDR2 are SGHVS and FNYEAQ. Losses at the gene ends were 1 base for V and 9 bases for J; bases not matched to a gene: 3. This CDR3 reads CASSLVLAGGEQFF. The CDR3 region has the DNA TGTGCCAGCAGCTTAGTGTTAGCGGGGGGTGAGCAGTTCTTC.

This clonotype was detected only once. The chain joins TRBV6-5 to TRBJ2-1; D unclear. CDR3 size: 16 residues. Germline CDR1 MNHEY, CDR2 SVGAGI. Trimming pared 0 bases from V and 0 bases from J, leaving 9 bases between. DNA for the CDR3: TGTGCCAGCAGTTACTCGTTCGGCAGCTCCTACAATGAGCAGTTCTTC. This encodes CASSYSFGSSYNEQFF.

There are a few counts of this clonotype. The CDR3 DNA is TGTGCCACCAGTGACGCTAGCGGGAGATCCACAGATACGCAGTATTTT. Amino acids: CATSDASGRSTDTQYF. The rearrangement links TRBV24-1 to TRBJ2-3; TRBD2 matches 10 bases. Germline CDR1 reads KGHDR; CDR2 reads SFDVKD. J gave up 2 bases and V 4 bases, and 5 bases lay outside the gene matches. This CDR3 comprises 16 residues.

The chain employs TRBV12-5 and TRBJ2-7, with a possible D match to TRBD1 (5 bases). This CDR3 is built from 16 residues. Germline V gene data show CDR1 as LGHNT and CDR2 as FRNRAP. V was clipped by 0 bases and J by 4 bases, with 16 bases between them. The CDR3 spells CASGLVTSGKGYEQYF. Written as DNA, the CDR3 is TGTGCTAGTGGTTTGGTAACCTCAGGTAAGGGGTACGAGCAGTACTTC.

DNA for the CDR3: TGTGCCAGCAGCTCACGGACTAGCGGAGACAATGAGCAGTTCTTC. This codes for CASSSRTSGDNEQFF. The J gene is TRBJ2-1, the V gene TRBV7-9; the match to TRBD2 covers 10 bases. Trimming at V came to 4 bases and at J to 5 bases, leaving 5 bases not matched to a gene. The CDR3 has 15 amino acids. Germline assignment: CDR1 SEHNR and CDR2 FQNEAQ (reference sequence).

This rearrangement joins TRBV27 to TRBJ2-3; 7 positions agree with TRBD1. V lost 2 bases and J lost 5; bases outside the gene matches: 4. Germline V gene data show CDR1 as MNHEY and CDR2 as SMNVEV (reference sequence). The CDR3 contains 14 residues. The CDR3 region is CASSLETGVDTQYF. CDR3 nucleotide sequence: TGTGCCAGCAGTTTAGAAACAGGGGTAGATACGCAGTATTTT.

The chain is built from TRBV5-1 and TRBJ1-6; the match to TRBD1 covers 9 bases. The CDR3 contains 14 residues. The trim removed 3 bases at V and 10 bases at J, leaving 5 bases unmatched. From germline, CDR1 is SGHRS and CDR2 YFSETQ. CDR3 nucleotide sequence: TGCGCCAGCAGCTGGGACAGGGAGGGATCACCCCTCCACTTT. Translated: CASSWDREGSPLHF.

There are a few counts of this clonotype. The genes are TRBV29-1 and TRBJ2-7; TRBD1 is a possible D gene (5 bases). V shed 7 bases and J shed 2 bases, with 12 bases lying between them. CDR1 is SQVTM, CDR2 ANQGSEA, per germline. This CDR3 spans 12 amino acids. The CDR3 loop is CSALDSPYEQYF. Here the CDR3 DNA reads TGCAGCGCCCTCGACAGTCCCTACGAGCAGTACTTC.

This clonotype was recorded many times. The chain has TRBV6-1 and TRBJ2-4; tentatively, D is TRBD1 or TRBD2 (5 bases each). CDR3 length: 13 amino acids. Germline V lookup: CDR1 MNHNS, CDR2 SASEGT. V lost 5 bases and J lost 8, with 13 bases in between. This CDR3 reads CASSLRGGHIQYF. In nucleotides, the CDR3 is TGTGCCAGCAGTCTACGTGGGGGTCACATTCAGTACTTC.

This chain connects TRBV10-1 to TRBJ2-1; TRBD1 aligns across 7 bases. Germline V gene data show CDR1 as WNHNN and CDR2 as SYGVQD (reference sequence). J lost 8 bases, V lost 2 bases, and 6 bases had no gene match. This CDR3 region has 14 residues. The CDR3 spells CASSEGTGDDEQFF. CDR3 DNA: TGCGCCAGCAGTGAGGGTACAGGGGACGATGAGCAGTTCTTC.

The rearrangement joins TRBV13 to TRBJ2-1, with 8 bases matching TRBD1. This CDR3 has 15 amino acids. V trimming: 1 base; J trimming: 7 bases; junction bases outside the gene matches: 6. Germline CDR1 and CDR2: PRHDT and FYEKMQ (reference sequence). The CDR3 DNA is TGTGCCAGCAGCTTAGTGGCCAGGGGGCAGAATGAGCAGTTCTTC. The encoded protein is CASSLVARGQNEQFF.

This clonotype was observed at least ten times. The chain recombines TRBV6-6 with TRBJ1-2, with 10 bases aligning to TRBD1. This CDR3 comprises 14 residues. Germline loops: CDR1 MNHNY, CDR2 SVGAGI (reference sequence). Unmatched junction bases numbered 6, after V lost 5 bases and J lost 6 bases. CDR3 region: CASSLRQGADGYTF. The DNA for the CDR3 is TGTGCCAGCAGTCTACGACAGGGGGCAGATGGCTACACCTTC.

The J gene is TRBJ2-7, the V gene TRBV11-2, with 7 positions matching TRBD2. Germline V gives CDR1 SGHAT, CDR2 FQNNGV. CDR3 length equals 17 residues. V dropped 3 bases and J dropped 0; count of bases not matched to a gene: 11. The CDR3 protein is CASSFGGRAGSSYEQYF. The CDR3 DNA is TGTGCCAGCAGCTTCGGGGGTCGAGCGGGGTCCTCCTACGAGCAGTACTTC.

This sequence joins TRBV11-1 and TRBJ2-5, with TRBD1 matching over 7 bases. The DNA end is more similar to TRBJ2-7, so the J call may be wrong. Germline lookup yields CDR1 SGHAT and CDR2 FQDESV (reference sequence). The CDR3 consists of 14 residues. The chain's CDR3 is CASRSDRTPDEQYF. CDR3 nucleotides: TGTGCCAGCAGGTCGGACAGGACGCCCGACGAGCAGTACTTC.